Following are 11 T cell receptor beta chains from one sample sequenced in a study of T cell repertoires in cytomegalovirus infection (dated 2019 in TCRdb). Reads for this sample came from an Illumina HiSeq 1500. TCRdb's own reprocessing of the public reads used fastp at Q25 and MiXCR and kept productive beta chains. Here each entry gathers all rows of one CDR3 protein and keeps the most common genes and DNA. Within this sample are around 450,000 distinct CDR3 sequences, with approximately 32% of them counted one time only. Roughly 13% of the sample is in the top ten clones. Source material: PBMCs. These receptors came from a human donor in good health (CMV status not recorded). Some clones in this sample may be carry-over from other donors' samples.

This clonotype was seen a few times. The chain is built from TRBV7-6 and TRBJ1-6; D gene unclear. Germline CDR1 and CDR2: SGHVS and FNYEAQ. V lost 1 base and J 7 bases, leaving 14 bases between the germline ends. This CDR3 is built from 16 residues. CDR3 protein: CASSLGGVASNSPLHF. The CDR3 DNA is TGTGCCAGCAGCTTAGGCGGGGTAGCATCAAATTCACCCCTCCACTTT.

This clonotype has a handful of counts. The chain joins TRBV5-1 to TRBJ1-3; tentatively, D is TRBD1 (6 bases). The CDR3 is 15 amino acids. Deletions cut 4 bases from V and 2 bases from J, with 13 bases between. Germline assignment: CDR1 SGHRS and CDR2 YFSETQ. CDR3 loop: CASSGIGGTGNTIYF. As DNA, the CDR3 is TGCGCCAGCAGCGGCATAGGGGGAACTGGAAACACCATATATTTT.

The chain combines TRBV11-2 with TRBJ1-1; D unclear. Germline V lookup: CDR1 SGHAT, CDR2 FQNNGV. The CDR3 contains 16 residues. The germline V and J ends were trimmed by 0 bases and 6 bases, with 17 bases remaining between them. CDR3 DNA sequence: TGTGCCAGCAGCTTAGATCGGAGAGGGCCGCTCGCTGAAGCTTTCTTT. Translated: CASSLDRRGPLAEAFF.

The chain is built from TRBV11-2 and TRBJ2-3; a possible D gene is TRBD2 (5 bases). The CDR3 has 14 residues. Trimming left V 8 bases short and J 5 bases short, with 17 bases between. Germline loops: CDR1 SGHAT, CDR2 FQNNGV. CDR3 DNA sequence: TGTGCCAGCCGGGGAGTGGAAGGAAGAGATACGCAGTATTTT. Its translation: CASRGVEGRDTQYF.

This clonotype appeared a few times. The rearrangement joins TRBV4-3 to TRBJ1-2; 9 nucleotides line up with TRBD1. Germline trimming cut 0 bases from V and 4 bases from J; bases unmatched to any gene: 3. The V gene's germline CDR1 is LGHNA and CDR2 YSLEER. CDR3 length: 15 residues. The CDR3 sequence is CASSQEWTGVYGYTF. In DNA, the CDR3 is TGCGCCAGCAGCCAAGAGTGGACAGGGGTCTATGGCTACACCTTC.

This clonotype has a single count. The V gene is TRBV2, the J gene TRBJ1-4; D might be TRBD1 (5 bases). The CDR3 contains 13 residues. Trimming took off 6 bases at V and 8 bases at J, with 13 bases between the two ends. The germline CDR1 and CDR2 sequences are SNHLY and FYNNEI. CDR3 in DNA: TGTGCCAGCAGACCGGGGCGATACGAAAAACTGTTTTTT. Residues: CASRPGRYEKLFF.

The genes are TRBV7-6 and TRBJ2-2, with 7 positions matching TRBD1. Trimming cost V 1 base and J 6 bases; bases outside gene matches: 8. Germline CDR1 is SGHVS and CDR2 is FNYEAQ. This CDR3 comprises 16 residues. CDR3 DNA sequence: TGTGCCAGCAGCTTAGAGCCCCCAGGACAGGCCGGGGAGCTGTTTTTT. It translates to CASSLEPPGQAGELFF. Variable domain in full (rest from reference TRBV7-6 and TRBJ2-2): GAGVSQSPRYKVTKRGQDVALRCDPISGHVSLYWYRQALGQGPEFLTYFNYEAQQDKSGLPNDRFSAERPEGSISTLTIQRTEQRDSAMYRCASSLEPPGQAGELFFGEGSRLTVL.

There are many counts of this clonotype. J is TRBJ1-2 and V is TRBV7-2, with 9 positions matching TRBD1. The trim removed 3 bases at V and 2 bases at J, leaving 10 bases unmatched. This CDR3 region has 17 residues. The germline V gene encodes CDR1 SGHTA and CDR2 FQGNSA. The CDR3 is CASSLTAGTGRNYGYTF. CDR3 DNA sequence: TGTGCCAGCAGCTTGACAGCCGGGACAGGGAGGAACTATGGCTACACCTTC.

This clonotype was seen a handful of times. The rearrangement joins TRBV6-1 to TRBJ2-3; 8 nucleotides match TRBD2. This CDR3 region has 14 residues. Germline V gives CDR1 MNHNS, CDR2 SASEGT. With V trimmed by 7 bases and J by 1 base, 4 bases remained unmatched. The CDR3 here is CASNERGRTDTQYF. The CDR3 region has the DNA TGTGCCAGCAACGAGCGGGGGCGCACAGATACGCAGTATTTT.

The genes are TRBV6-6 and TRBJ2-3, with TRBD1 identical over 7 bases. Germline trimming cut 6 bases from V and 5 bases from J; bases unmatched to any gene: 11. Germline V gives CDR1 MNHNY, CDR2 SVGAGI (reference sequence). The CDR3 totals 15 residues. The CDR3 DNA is TGTGCCAGCAGCCCCCTGTTCGGGACAGAAGATACGCAGTATTTT. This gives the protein CASSPLFGTEDTQYF.

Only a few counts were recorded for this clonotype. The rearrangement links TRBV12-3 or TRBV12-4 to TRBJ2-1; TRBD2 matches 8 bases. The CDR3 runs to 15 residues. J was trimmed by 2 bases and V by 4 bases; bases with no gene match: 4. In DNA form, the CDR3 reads TGTGCCAGCAGTTCCAGCGGGGGTCCCTACAATGAGCAGTTCTTC. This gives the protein CASSSSGGPYNEQFF.